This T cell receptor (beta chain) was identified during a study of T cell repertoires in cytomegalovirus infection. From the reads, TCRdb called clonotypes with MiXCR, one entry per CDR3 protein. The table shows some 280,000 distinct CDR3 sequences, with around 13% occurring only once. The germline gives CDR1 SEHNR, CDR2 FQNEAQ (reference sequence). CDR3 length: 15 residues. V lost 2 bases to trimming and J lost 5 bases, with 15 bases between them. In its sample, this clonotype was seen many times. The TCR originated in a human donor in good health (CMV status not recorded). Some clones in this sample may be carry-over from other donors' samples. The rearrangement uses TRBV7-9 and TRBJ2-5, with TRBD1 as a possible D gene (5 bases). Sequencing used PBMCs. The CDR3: CASSLIQGLVETQYF. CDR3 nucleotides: TGTGCCAGCAGCTTAATCCAGGGCTTAGTGGAGACCCAGTACTTC.